This T cell receptor (beta chain) was sequenced during a study of OX40 agonist ivuxolimab in advanced cancers. Study background: As their treatment, patients were administered ivuxolimab, an agonistic anti-OX40 (CD134) antibody. Study findings and constraints: With doses of 0.1 to 3.0 mg/kg, CD4+ and CD8+ blood T cells had undergone clonal expansion by week 6.

A word on this clone: Antigen specificity is unknown.

V gave up 2 bases and J gave up 2 bases, with 8 bases separating them. CDR1 MNHNY and CDR2 SVGAGI come from the germline V gene (reference sequence). This CDR3 has 14 residues. Sequenced by immunoSEQ multiplex PCR; TCRdb stores in-frame clones only, minus some. The table has about 20,000 clones, about 80% seen once. The receptor was isolated from an adult with an advanced solid tumor such as melanoma, head and neck, liver or kidney cancer. The source material was CD4+ or CD8+ T cells sorted from blood, sampled in a trial of the OX40 agonist ivuxolimab. J is TRBJ2-3 and V is TRBV6-6; no definite D call. The CDR3 is CASSYLSITDTQYF. The CDR3 nucleotides read TGTGCCAGCAGTTACCTCTCGATCACAGATACGCAGTATTTT.